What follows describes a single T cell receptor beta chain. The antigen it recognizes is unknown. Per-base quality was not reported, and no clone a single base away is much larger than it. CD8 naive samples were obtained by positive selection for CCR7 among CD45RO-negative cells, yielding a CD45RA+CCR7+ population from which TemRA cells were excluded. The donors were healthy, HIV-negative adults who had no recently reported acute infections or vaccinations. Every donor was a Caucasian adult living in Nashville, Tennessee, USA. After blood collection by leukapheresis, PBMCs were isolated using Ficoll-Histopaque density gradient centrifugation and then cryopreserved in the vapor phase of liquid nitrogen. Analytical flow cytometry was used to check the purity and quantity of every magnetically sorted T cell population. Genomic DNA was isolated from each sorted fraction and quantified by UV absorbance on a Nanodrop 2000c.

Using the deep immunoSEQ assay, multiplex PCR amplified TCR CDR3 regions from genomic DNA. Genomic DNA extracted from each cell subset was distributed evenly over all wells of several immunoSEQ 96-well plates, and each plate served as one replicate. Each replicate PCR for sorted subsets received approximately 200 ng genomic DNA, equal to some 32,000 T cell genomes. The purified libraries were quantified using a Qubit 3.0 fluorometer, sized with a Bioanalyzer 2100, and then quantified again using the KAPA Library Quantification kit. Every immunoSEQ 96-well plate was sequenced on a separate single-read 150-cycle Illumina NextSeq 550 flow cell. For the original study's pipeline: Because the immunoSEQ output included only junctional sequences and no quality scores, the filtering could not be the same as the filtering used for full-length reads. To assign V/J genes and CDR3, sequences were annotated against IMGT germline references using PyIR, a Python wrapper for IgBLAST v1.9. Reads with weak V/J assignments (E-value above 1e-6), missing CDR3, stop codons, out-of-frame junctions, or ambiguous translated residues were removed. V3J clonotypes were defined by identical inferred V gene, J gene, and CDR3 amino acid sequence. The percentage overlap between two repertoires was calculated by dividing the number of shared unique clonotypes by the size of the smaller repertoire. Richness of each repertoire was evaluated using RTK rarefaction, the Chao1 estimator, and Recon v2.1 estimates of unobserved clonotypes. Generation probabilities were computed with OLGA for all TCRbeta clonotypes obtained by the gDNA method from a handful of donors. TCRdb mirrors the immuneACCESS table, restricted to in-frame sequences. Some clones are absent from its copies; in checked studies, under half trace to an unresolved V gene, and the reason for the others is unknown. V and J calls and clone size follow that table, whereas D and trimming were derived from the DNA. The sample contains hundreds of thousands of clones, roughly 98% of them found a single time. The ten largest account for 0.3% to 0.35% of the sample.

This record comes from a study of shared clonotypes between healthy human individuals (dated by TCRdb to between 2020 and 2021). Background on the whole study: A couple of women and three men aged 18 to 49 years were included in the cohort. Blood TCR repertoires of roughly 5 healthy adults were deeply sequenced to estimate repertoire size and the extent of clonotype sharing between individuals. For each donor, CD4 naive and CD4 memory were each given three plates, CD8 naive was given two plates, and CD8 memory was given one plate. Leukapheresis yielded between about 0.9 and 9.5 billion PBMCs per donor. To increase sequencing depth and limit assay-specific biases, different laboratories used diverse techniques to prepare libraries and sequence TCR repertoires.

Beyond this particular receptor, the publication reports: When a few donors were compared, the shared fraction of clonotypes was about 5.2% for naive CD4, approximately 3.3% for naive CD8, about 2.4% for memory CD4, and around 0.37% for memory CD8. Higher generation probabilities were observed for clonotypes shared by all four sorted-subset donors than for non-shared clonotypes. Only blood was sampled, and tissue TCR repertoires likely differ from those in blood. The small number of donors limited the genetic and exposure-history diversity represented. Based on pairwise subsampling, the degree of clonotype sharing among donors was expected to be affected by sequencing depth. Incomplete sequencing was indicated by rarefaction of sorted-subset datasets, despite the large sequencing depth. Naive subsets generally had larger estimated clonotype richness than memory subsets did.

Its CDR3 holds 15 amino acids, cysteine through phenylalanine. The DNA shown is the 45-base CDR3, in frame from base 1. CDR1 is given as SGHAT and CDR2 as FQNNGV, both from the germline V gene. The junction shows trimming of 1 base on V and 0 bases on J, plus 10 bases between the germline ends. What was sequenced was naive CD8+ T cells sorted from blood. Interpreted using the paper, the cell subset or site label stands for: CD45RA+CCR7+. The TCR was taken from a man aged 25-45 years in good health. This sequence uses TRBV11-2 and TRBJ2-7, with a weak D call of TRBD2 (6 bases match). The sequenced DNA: TGTGCCAGCAGCTTAGGTTTAGCGGACTCCTACGAGCAGTACTTC. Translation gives CASSLGLADSYEQYF.